This T cell receptor beta chain was observed in a study of read filtering for tumor transcriptome and immune sequencing. Overall study: IR-seq gave about 3.5 to 10.27 million TCR reads per sample; RNA-seq gave roughly 80 to 1,400.

CDR1 and CDR2 from the germline V gene are SGHAT and FQNNGV. CDR3 length: 15 residues. Trimming stripped 5 bases from V and 1 base from J, with 12 bases between. Every patient had bone marrow sampled while the disease was active. From about 0.4 ug of RNA, a library with molecular barcoded alpha/delta and beta/gamma adaptors was made. TCRdb reanalysed the reads using MiXCR and keeps one entry per CDR3 protein. Of 100,000 to 150,000 distinct CDR3 sequences listed, about 13% are singletons. This clonotype came up many times. Its antigen is not identified. Study-wide results and limits: Roughly 79% of IR-seq clonotypes had one read, totaling approximately 4% of reads; RNA-seq: around 70% and 40%. IR-seq and RNA-seq agreed better without single-read clonotypes.

Sequencing was carried out using a population of CD138-negative cells sorted from bone marrow. This receptor was identified in a donor older than 35 with multiple myeloma. This chain uses TRBV11-2 with TRBJ2-1, with D unresolved. The CDR3 DNA reads as TGTGCCAGCAGCCCCCGCAGGAGATCCTACAATGAGCAGTTCTTC. Translation: CASSPRRRSYNEQFF.